Listed below are T cell receptor beta chains from one sample, sequenced in a study of identifying expanded T cells in peripheral blood. TCRdb's table, derived via immunoSEQ multiplex PCR, lists solely in-frame clones and lacks some. The sample holds 80,000 to 90,000 clones, 70% to 90% seen once. Sequencing input: blood. The receptor source for this set is a person between 18 and 75 years old in good health. Both conserved end residues are part of each CDR3. Clone size, where shown, is once, few, many, or a class for clones that have expanded.

clone_size	v_call	j_call	cdr3_aa
.	TRBV9	TRBJ2-2	CASSANTGELFF
.	TRBV2	TRBJ2-5	CASRARDGQETQYF
.	TRBV5-1	TRBJ2-1	CASSPNPSYNEQFF
.	TRBV30	TRBJ2-7	CAWTSGGLKEQYF
.	TRBV6-5	TRBJ1-2	CASSKPGGTNYGYTF
.	TRBV4-3	TRBJ1-4	CASSQSSLQGGNEKLFF
.	TRBV10-2	TRBJ1-1	CASSPYPDRLNTEAFF
.	TRBV6-1	TRBJ2-2	CASSTRFRQTGELFF
.	TRBV6-5	TRBJ2-3	CASDSSGPGATQYF
.	TRBV5-4	TRBJ2-3	CASSLAYGTGVEDTQYF
.	TRBV27	TRBJ1-5	CASSFGGSNQPQHF
.	TRBV7-2	TRBJ2-5	CASSLGLTTSRPQYF
.	TRBV7-2	TRBJ2-2	CASSLVGSFANTGELFF
.	TRBV28	TRBJ2-2	CASIRFSQRGVRTGELFF
.	TRBV10-1	TRBJ1-1	CASSESRGITEAFF
.	TRBV4-1	TRBJ1-2	CASSLLALRGTSSGYTF
.	TRBV2	TRBJ1-4	CATNSYPNGGEKLFF
.	TRBV7-2	TRBJ1-2	CASSDRGRGGYTF
.	TRBV6-5	TRBJ2-1	CASSYTTEAAYNEQFF
.	TRBV7-9	TRBJ2-2	CASSLGQGANTGELFF
.	TRBV18	TRBJ2-5	CASSPPSGRPSQETQYF
.	TRBV4-3	TRBJ2-7	CASSQGVRGSGEQYF
.	TRBV9	TRBJ1-1	CASSAHAQGGTEAFF
.	TRBV4-3	TRBJ1-5	CASSHPLRRGADQPQHF
.	TRBV10-2	TRBJ1-5	CASSALSNQPQHF
.	TRBV5-5	TRBJ1-6	CASSLWDSWNSPLHF
.	TRBV11-2	TRBJ2-1	CASSLERSEQFF
.	TRBV12-1	TRBJ2-3	CASSFGARGGTNYTDTQYF
.	TRBV5-1	TRBJ1-2	CASSSQYGYTF
.	TRBV5-1	TRBJ1-1	CASSLLGQMNTEAFF
.	TRBV5-6	TRBJ1-1	CASRPYPGIRTEAFF
once	TRBV18	TRBJ1-1	CASSPQPRENTEAFF
.	TRBV6-5	TRBJ1-2	CASSYSIGNYGYTF
.	TRBV25-1	TRBJ2-6	CASSDLGGANVLTF